This T cell receptor beta chain was profiled in a study of cytomegalovirus exposure and HLA in healthy donors. The CDR3 has 11 amino acids. The germline gives CDR1 SGHVS, CDR2 FQNEAQ. V lost 2 bases to trimming and J lost 5 bases, with 3 bases between them. Primers included in the PCR were 60 Vbeta and 13 Jbeta primers. TCRdb's copy holds only in-frame clones and misses some; the assay was immunoSEQ multiplex PCR. The sample comprises about 150,000 clones, 75% to 80% of which are singletons, and around 3.7% rests with the top ten. With respect to this clone: Its antigen remains unidentified.

The study's findings and limits: Solely CMV serostatus was available to characterize immune exposure. A previous analysis found most TCR beta V segments productive roughly 87% or roughly 30% of the time.

This chain uses TRBV7-8 with TRBJ2-5; D call uncertain. Sequencing used PBMCs. The sequence was obtained from a male donor in good health and CMV-seronegative. The CDR3 DNA reads TGTGCCAGCAGCTTACCGGAGACCCAGTACTTC. Its translation is CASSLPETQYF.